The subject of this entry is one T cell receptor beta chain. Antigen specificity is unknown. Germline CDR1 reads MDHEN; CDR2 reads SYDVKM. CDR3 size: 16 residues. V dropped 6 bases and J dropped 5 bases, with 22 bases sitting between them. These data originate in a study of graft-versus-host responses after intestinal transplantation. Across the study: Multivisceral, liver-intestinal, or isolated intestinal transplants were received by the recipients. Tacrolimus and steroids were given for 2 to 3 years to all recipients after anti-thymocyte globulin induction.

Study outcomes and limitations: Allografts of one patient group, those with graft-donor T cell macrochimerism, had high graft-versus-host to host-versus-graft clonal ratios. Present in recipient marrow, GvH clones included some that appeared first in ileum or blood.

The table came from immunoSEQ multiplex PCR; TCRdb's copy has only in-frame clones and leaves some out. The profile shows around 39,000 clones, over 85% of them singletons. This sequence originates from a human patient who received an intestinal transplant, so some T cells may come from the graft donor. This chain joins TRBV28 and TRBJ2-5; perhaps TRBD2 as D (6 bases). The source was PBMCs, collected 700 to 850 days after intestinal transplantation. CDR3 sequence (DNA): TGTGCCAGCAGACGGGGTAGCCGTTGGGGGGAGGAGACCCAGTACTTC. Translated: CASRRGSRWGEETQYF.